A selection of T cell receptor beta chains follows, all from one sample in a study of blood T cells in healthy people across ages. TCRdb recomputed calls from the 5' RACE reads with MiXCR, one row per CDR3 protein. The data contain some 1.6 million distinct CDR3 sequences, roughly a third of them singletons. The sequencing input was blood. Source of these receptors: a woman aged 25-40 years in good health. Each CDR3 is given with its conserved first and last residue. Fields, in order: D gene, V gene, J gene, clone size, CDR3 DNA, CDR3 protein. The D gene is left open where the match is weak. For some rows the clone size is stated as once, few or many, or as a class when expanded; others skip it.

-	TRBV10-3	TRBJ2-7	-	TGTGCCATCAGTGATGAACGGAAAGTCTCCTACGAGCAGTACTTC	CAISDERKVSYEQYF
-	TRBV15	TRBJ2-2	-	TGTGCCACCAGCAGAGAACCGGGACTTGGGAACACCGGGGAGCTGTTTTTT	CATSREPGLGNTGELFF
TRBD2	TRBV20-1	TRBJ2-5	few	TGCAGTGCTAGAACCGGGACTAGCGATCTAGAGACCCAGTACTTC	CSARTGTSDLETQYF
-	TRBV12-3/TRBV12-4	TRBJ1-1	-	TGTGCCAGCTGCCAGACTGGAGGGGGGGACACTGAAGCTTTCTTT	CASCQTGGGDTEAFF
-	TRBV4-1	TRBJ1-1	-	TGCGCCAGCAGAAACGACAGGAACACTGAAGCTTTCTTT	CASRNDRNTEAFF
-	TRBV18	TRBJ1-1	-	TGTGCCAGCTCACGTATCGGCACTTTGAACACTGAAGCTTTCTTT	CASSRIGTLNTEAFF
TRBD2	TRBV20-1	TRBJ2-3	-	TGCAGTGCTAAGCCTACTAGCGGTTATACAGATACGCAGTATTTT	CSAKPTSGYTDTQYF
TRBD2	TRBV12-5	TRBJ2-3	once	TGTGCTAGTGTTCCGAGCGGGGACACAGATACGCAGTATTTT	CASVPSGDTDTQYF
TRBD2	TRBV10-2	TRBJ2-7	few	TGCGCCAGCAGAGTAGCGGGAGTGTCCTCCTACGAGCAGTACTTC	CASRVAGVSSYEQYF
-	TRBV5-1	TRBJ1-1	few	TGCGCCAGCAGCTCCGGGCCTCTGAACACTGAAGCTTTCTTT	CASSSGPLNTEAFF
-	TRBV9	TRBJ1-6	few	TGTGCCAGCAACTATGGGACGGATAATTCACCCCTCCACTTT	CASNYGTDNSPLHF
-	TRBV27	TRBJ2-1	-	TGTGTCAGCAGTTTCATGGGGAATGAGCAGTTCTTC	CVSSFMGNEQFF
TRBD2	TRBV20-1	TRBJ2-5	few	TGCAGTGCTCGCAGCGGGAGGGCCCGGGAGACCCAGTACTTC	CSARSGRARETQYF
-	TRBV20-1	TRBJ2-7	few	TGCAGTGCTCGAGGGTCCTTGGGCGAGCAGTACTTC	CSARGSLGEQYF
TRBD2	TRBV5-1	TRBJ2-5	-	TGCGCCAGTAGCTTTACTCCGCGAGCGGGGTACGAGACCCAGTACTTC	CASSFTPRAGYETQYF
TRBD2	TRBV27	TRBJ2-5	few	TGTGCCAGCAGTTTAGTTAGCGGGAGTCACCAAGAGACCCAGTACTTC	CASSLVSGSHQETQYF
TRBD2	TRBV6-6	TRBJ2-1	few	TGTGCCAGCAGTTACTCTAGCGGGGTGTATGAGCAGTTCTTC	CASSYSSGVYEQFF
-	TRBV11-3	TRBJ1-3	-	TGTGCCAGCAGCTTAGGGCACGGGAAGAACTCTGGAAACACCAGATATTTT	CASSLGHGKNSGNTRYF
-	TRBV6-2/TRBV6-3	TRBJ2-7	-	TGTGCCAGCAATTACAGGGTCCCCCGGGACTTGTCCTACGAGCAGTACTTC	CASNYRVPRDLSYEQYF
TRBD2	TRBV6-2/TRBV6-3	TRBJ2-7	once	TGTGCCAGCAGTTACCGATACCCGGGACTAGCGGGAGGGACGGCCCACGAGCAGTACTTC	CASSYRYPGLAGGTAHEQYF
-	TRBV20-1	TRBJ1-1	-	TGCAGTGCCACCCCGGGACAATCGAACACTGAAGCTTTCTTT	CSATPGQSNTEAFF
TRBD2	TRBV4-1	TRBJ2-1	-	TGCGCCAGCAGCCTCCTAGGGACTAGCGGGAGGGCCCATGAGCAGTTCTTC	CASSLLGTSGRAHEQFF
-	TRBV7-9	TRBJ2-1	many	TGTGCCAGCAGCTTAAAGGGGGTCCCCTACAATGAGCAGTTCTTC	CASSLKGVPYNEQFF
-	TRBV28	TRBJ2-3	-	TGTGCCAGCAGTGGACAGCTTATCACAGATACGCAGTATTTT	CASSGQLITDTQYF
TRBD1	TRBV6-6	TRBJ2-7	-	TGTGCCTGCAGACCGACAGGGGACCCATATAGCTCCTACGAGCAGTACTTC	CACRPTGDPYSSYEQYF
TRBD2	TRBV30	TRBJ2-2	-	TGTGCCCAAAACTCGTACGAGTGGAGCGGGACGGGCGGCGAGCTGTTTTTT	CAQNSYEWSGTGGELFF
-	TRBV5-6	TRBJ2-1	few	TGTGCCAGCAGCTGGAGAGCGGGCTACAATGAGCAGTTCTTC	CASSWRAGYNEQFF
-	TRBV11-2	TRBJ2-7	-	TGTGCCAGCAGCTTAGATAGCGTAAGCTCCTACGAGCAGAACTTT	CASSLDSVSSYEQNF
-	TRBV6-6	TRBJ1-1	-	TGTGCCAGCAGGGAGGGAGGGGGAGGCACTGAAGCTTTCTTT	CASREGGGGTEAFF
TRBD2	TRBV10-3	TRBJ2-5	-	TGTGCCATCAGTATGGGACTAGATAGTCAGACCCAGTACTTC	CAISMGLDSQTQYF
TRBD2	TRBV6-6	TRBJ2-5	-	TGTGCCAGCTGGCGGGGGGAAGAGATCGGGGAGACCCAGTACTTC	CASWRGEEIGETQYF
-	TRBV20-1	TRBJ1-2	few	TGCAGTGCCTATGACATGAACTATGGCTACACCTTC	CSAYDMNYGYTF
-	TRBV29-1	TRBJ1-1	few	TGCAGCGTCATTCAGGGCCACACTGAAGCTTTCTTT	CSVIQGHTEAFF
-	TRBV7-8	TRBJ2-7	many	TGTGCCAGCTGTAGGTTATTAAGTGACTCGTGGAACGAGCAGTACTTC	CASCRLLSDSWNEQYF
-	TRBV20-1	TRBJ1-5	few	TGCAGTGCTAGAGAGGTGGATAGCAATCAGCCCCAGCATTTT	CSAREVDSNQPQHF
-	TRBV28	TRBJ2-4	-	TGTGCCAGCAGTTTAGGGCGGAGACTAGCCAAAAACATTCAGTACTTC	CASSLGRRLAKNIQYF